The 21 T cell receptor beta chains reported below all come from one sample, sequenced in a study of cytomegalovirus exposure and HLA in healthy donors (TCRdb year 2017). The library was obtained by the immunoSEQ multiplex PCR assay. TCRdb took over this immuneACCESS table, retaining in-frame rearrangements with V and J assigned. Such tables are incomplete; in checked studies, under half of the missing clones stem from an unresolved V gene, and the remainder is unexplained. The sample profile shows over 200,000 clones; around four fifths of them were found once. Together, the top ten hold roughly 5.5% of the sample. The sample taken for sequencing was PBMCs. Receptors originate from a woman under 30 in good health and CMV-seronegative.

This chain links TRBV9 with TRBJ2-3; TRBD1 matches at 7 bases. The V gene's germline CDR1 is SGDLS and CDR2 YYNGEE. The CDR3 contains 14 residues. J lost 3 bases, V lost 3 bases, and 4 bases had no gene match. The DNA of the CDR3 is TGTGCCAGCAGCGCACCGACAGGGACAGATACGCAGTATTTT. It specifies CASSAPTGTDTQYF.

This chain uses TRBV5-1 with TRBJ2-2, with a possible D match to TRBD1 (6 bases). Looked up from germline, CDR1 is SGHRS and CDR2 is YFSETQ. Trimming removed 3 bases at V and 2 bases at J, with 11 bases between. The CDR3 sequence is 15 residues long. The CDR3 DNA follows: TGCGCCAGCAGCTCCAAACAGGGAAACACCGGGGAGCTGTTTTTT. It encodes CASSSKQGNTGELFF.

The chain carries TRBV28 and TRBJ1-1, with D possibly matching TRBD1 (5 bases). Per germline, CDR1 MDHEN and CDR2 SYDVKM. CDR3 size: 13 residues. Between the trimmed V and J ends, which lost 0 bases and 4 bases, there was a span of 6 bases. CDR3 residues: CASSLWGGTEAFF. Written as DNA, the CDR3 is TGTGCCAGCAGTTTATGGGGGGGCACTGAAGCTTTCTTT.

This chain links TRBV6-1 with TRBJ2-1; D might be TRBD1 (5 bases). Trimming cost V 2 bases and J 0 bases, with 8 bases left between them. This CDR3 comprises 15 residues. CDR1 and CDR2 (germline): MNHNS, SASEGT. CDR3 sequence (DNA): TGTGCCAGCAGTGAAATCGACAGCTCCTACAATGAGCAGTTCTTC. This gives the protein CASSEIDSSYNEQFF.

The rearrangement uses TRBV29-1 and TRBJ2-5; 8 nucleotides match TRBD2. Trimming cost V 6 bases and J 3 bases; bases outside gene matches: 6. The CDR3 totals 13 residues. Per the germline V gene, CDR1 is SQVTM and CDR2 is ANQGSEA. The DNA for the CDR3 is TGCAGCGTATCGGGACTAGTCGAAGAGACCCAGTACTTC. It translates to CSVSGLVEETQYF.

The chain links TRBV4-1 to TRBJ2-7; TRBD1 matches 7 bases. The CDR3 is 14 amino acids. Germline values: CDR1 MGHRA, CDR2 YSYEKL. The V gene end was trimmed by 1 base and the J gene end by 5 bases; junction bases not matched to a gene: 5. The CDR3 sequence: CASSQGTGRNEQYF. DNA of the CDR3: TGCGCCAGCAGCCAAGGGACAGGTCGGAACGAGCAGTACTTC.

The gene calls are TRBV5-1 and TRBJ2-7; 7 positions match TRBD1. Germline assignment: CDR1 SGHRS and CDR2 YFSETQ. The CDR3 is 16 amino acids. V shed 0 bases and J 2 bases; nucleotides not matched to a gene: 8. CDR3 in amino acids: CASSLGRQGQPYEQYF. CDR3 nucleotides: TGCGCCAGCAGCTTGGGGAGACAGGGCCAACCCTACGAGCAGTACTTC.

The chain carries TRBV5-1 and TRBJ1-1; D ambiguous. CDR1 and CDR2 (germline): SGHRS, YFSETQ. CDR3 length: 12 residues. V lost 0 bases to trimming and J lost 4 bases, with 4 bases between them. The CDR3 reads CASSLVGTEAFF. DNA for the CDR3: TGCGCCAGCAGCTTGGTGGGCACTGAAGCTTTCTTT.

The CDR3 region is CAWRLGRSVTGELFF. The CDR3 DNA reads TGTGCCTGGAGGCTCGGGAGGTCCGTAACCGGGGAGCTGTTTTTT. The chain combines TRBV30 with TRBJ2-2; 7 bases are a match to TRBD2. Germline-derived CDR1 and CDR2 are GTSNPN and SVGIG (reference sequence). V trimming: 3 bases; J trimming: 5 bases; junction bases outside the gene matches: 9. The CDR3 is 15 amino acids.

The rearrangement joins TRBV5-6 to TRBJ1-2; perhaps TRBD1 as D (6 bases). The germline V and J ends were trimmed by 3 bases and 0 bases, with 18 bases remaining between them. The germline V gene encodes CDR1 SGHDT and CDR2 YYEEEE. This CDR3 has 17 amino acids. Here the CDR3 reads CASSYPWAGESNYGYTF. As DNA, the CDR3 is TGTGCCAGCAGCTATCCATGGGCAGGGGAGTCTAACTATGGCTACACCTTC.

The chain combines TRBV6-5 with TRBJ1-5, with 7 bases that match TRBD1. CDR3 length: 14 amino acids. CDR1 and CDR2 (germline): MNHEY, SVGAGI. V was pared by 5 bases and J by 6 bases, with 7 bases of the junction left unmatched. The CDR3 here is CASSATGEVQPQHF. The CDR3 DNA sequence: TGTGCCAGCAGTGCTACAGGGGAAGTTCAGCCCCAGCATTTT.

V gene TRBV10-2 combines with J gene TRBJ2-2; D tentatively fits TRBD1 or TRBD2 (5 bases each). The germline gives CDR1 WSHSY, CDR2 SAAADI. The CDR3 has 12 residues. With 2 bases removed from V and 7 bases from J, the gap between germline ends came to 5 bases. CDR3 loop: CASSEGGGELFF. In DNA form, the CDR3 reads TGCGCCAGCAGTGAGGGGGGCGGGGAGCTGTTTTTT.

The chain links TRBV9 to TRBJ2-2; maybe TRBD1 (5 bases). The CDR3 spans 15 residues. V lost 3 bases, J lost 0 bases, and 9 bases lay in between. Germline CDR1 reads SGDLS; CDR2 reads YYNGEE. The CDR3 here is CASSAGHANTGELFF. The CDR3 DNA is TGTGCCAGCAGCGCCGGACATGCGAACACCGGGGAGCTGTTTTTT.

The J gene is TRBJ2-1, the V gene TRBV9, with D possibly TRBD1 on 5 matching bases. V was shortened by 0 bases and J by 6 bases, with 13 bases between the two germline ends. CDR1 and CDR2 from the germline V gene are SGDLS and YYNGEE. This CDR3 comprises 15 residues. The CDR3 region is CASSVGAGIGNEQFF. CDR3 nucleotides: TGTGCCAGCAGCGTAGGAGCAGGGATAGGCAATGAGCAGTTCTTC.

This clone appeared a few times. The chain is built from TRBV6-4 and TRBJ2-1, with a tentative D call TRBD2 (5 bases). Trimming took 2 bases from V and 6 from J, leaving 14 bases between them. Germline V lookup: CDR1 MRHNA, CDR2 SNTAGT. This CDR3 has 15 amino acids. The DNA of the CDR3 is TGTGCCAGCAGTGACCTCCCGGGCAGCGGCAATGAGCAGTTCTTC. It specifies CASSDLPGSGNEQFF.

The chain employs TRBV10-1 and TRBJ2-1, with 12 bases fitting TRBD2. Germline lookup yields CDR1 WNHNN and CDR2 SYGVQD (reference sequence). V lost 6 bases, J lost 5 bases, and 2 bases stayed unmatched. The CDR3 runs to 14 residues. CDR3 region: CASSRTSGNNEQFF. CDR3 coding DNA: TGCGCCAGCAGCCGGACTAGCGGGAACAATGAGCAGTTCTTC.

V and J are TRBV5-1 and TRBJ2-7, with D possibly matching TRBD2 (5 bases). The germline V gene has CDR1 SGHRS and CDR2 YFSETQ. The length of the CDR3 is 13 residues. V dropped 2 bases and J dropped 3 bases, with 9 bases sitting between them. CDR3 nucleotide sequence: TGCGCCAGCAGCTTCGGGGAAAACTACGAGCAGTACTTC. Its protein product is CASSFGENYEQYF.

The chain couples TRBV29-1 to TRBJ2-7; D remains ambiguous. The CDR3 has 11 amino acids. V was shortened by 5 bases and J by 5 bases, with 10 bases between the two germline ends. Germline V gene lookup returns CDR1 SQVTM and CDR2 ANQGSEA. This chain's CDR3 is CSVSSVDEQYF. The CDR3 DNA sequence: TGCAGCGTTTCAAGTGTCGACGAGCAGTACTTC.

V is TRBV7-8 and J is TRBJ2-7; the D gene is possibly TRBD2 (6 bases). V gave up 1 base and J gave up 0 bases, with 10 bases separating them. Germline V CDR1 and CDR2: SGHVS, FQNEAQ. The CDR3 loop spans 15 amino acids. CDR3 amino acids: CASSLGAGGSYEQYF. CDR3 DNA sequence: TGTGCCAGCAGCTTAGGAGCGGGCGGCTCCTACGAGCAGTACTTC.

This chain links TRBV27 with TRBJ2-1, with 7 nucleotides matching TRBD1. J gave up 2 bases and V 4 bases, and 5 bases lay outside the gene matches. The CDR3 covers 15 residues. Germline CDR1 is MNHEY and CDR2 is SMNVEV (reference sequence). The CDR3 DNA follows: TGTGCCAGCAGTTACGGACAGGTTCCCTACAATGAGCAGTTCTTC. Amino acid sequence: CASSYGQVPYNEQFF.

The chain employs TRBV11-2 and TRBJ2-3; tentatively, D is TRBD2 (5 bases). The CDR3 has 18 residues. Germline loops: CDR1 SGHAT, CDR2 FQNNGV. Trimming took 8 bases from V and 4 from J, leaving 28 bases between them. The CDR3 nucleotides read TGTGCCAGCCGAATAATCACGGGCTTTGCAAGCGGCGCAGATACGCAGTATTTT. Translation gives CASRIITGFASGADTQYF. The whole variable domain, remainder taken from reference TRBV11-2 and TRBJ2-3, is EAGVAQSPRYKIIEKRQSVAFWCNPISGHATLYWYQQILGQGPKLLIQFQNNGVVDDSQLPKDRFSAERLKGVDSTLKIQPAKLEDSAVYLCASRIITGFASGADTQYFGPGTRLTVL.